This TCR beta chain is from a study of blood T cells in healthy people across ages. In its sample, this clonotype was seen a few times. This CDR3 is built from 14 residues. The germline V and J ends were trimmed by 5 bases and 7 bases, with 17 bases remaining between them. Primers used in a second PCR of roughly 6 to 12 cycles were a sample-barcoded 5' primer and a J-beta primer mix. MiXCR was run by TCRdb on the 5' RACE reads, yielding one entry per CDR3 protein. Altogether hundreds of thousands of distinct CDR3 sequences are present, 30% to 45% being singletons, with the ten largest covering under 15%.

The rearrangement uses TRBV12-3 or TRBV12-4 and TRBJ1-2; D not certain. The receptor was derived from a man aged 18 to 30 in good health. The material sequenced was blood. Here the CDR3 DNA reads TGTGCCAGCAGTCCCTCAAGTCGTGGAGTTGGCTACACCTTC. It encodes CASSPSSRGVGYTF.